Described below is a single T cell receptor (beta chain) sequence and its context. Its antigen specificity is not known. No quality values exist for individual bases; no much larger clone is one base distant. The cohort was made up of several hundred healthy bone marrow donors. All cohort members were sampled while nominally healthy, although unrecorded immune exposures were likely present. The donor tested CMV seronegative, placing the donor among the 300 to 400 seronegative members of the cohort. Every donor gave a peripheral blood sample, and the peripheral blood mononuclear cells from that sample were used for TCR beta sequencing. The Qiagen DNeasy Blood Extraction Kit was used to extract genomic DNA from the blood cell samples. This record comes from a study of cytomegalovirus exposure and HLA in healthy donors (dated by TCRdb to about 2017). About the investigation overall: According to an earlier analysis of 587 of the donors, roughly 180 million T cells yielded over 100 million unique TCR beta sequences and approximately 280 Gb of sequence data. An early release that covered approximately 600 HLA-typed donors contained approximately 300 gigabases of sequencing data and tens of millions of unique TCR sequences. Of the 300 to 500 genotyped donors, less than 85% were placed in the genetic ancestry cluster associated with self-reported Caucasian donors. The study was designed to test whether signatures of past pathogen exposure could be identified by cataloging public T cell receptors. Using immunosequencing, the study profiled T cell repertoires from 500 to 800 subjects and related those repertoires to cytomegalovirus serostatus. A separate validation cohort of 100 to 150 different subjects was used in addition to the roughly 720-subject first cohort. To predict cytomegalovirus infection status, the study combined high-throughput TCR immunosequencing, statistical association of individual TCRs with disease status, and machine learning. In a later analysis, previously published TCR beta repertoires from hundreds of donors were re-analyzed and high-resolution HLA genotyping was added so that TCR occurrence patterns could be studied. In the later analysis, no new phenotypic data were used to find candidate immune exposures; instead, reliance was placed on TCR beta sequences and their occurrence across donors. An earlier analysis of several hundred of the donors applied high-throughput TCR beta sequencing to assess whether each TCR beta V gene segment acted as functional or pseudogenic. Donor age, sex, ethnicity and CMV serostatus were collected together with the repertoire data. A later genetic analysis used genome-wide SNP genotypes for about 55% of the 666 donors, treating that subset as a discovery cohort. All discovery cohort repertoires had been generated using a single sequencing platform. HLA typing included class I and class II loci at four-digit resolution. The number of donors typed differed by locus, with roughly 629-640 for A, B, C, DRB1 and DQB1, 522 for DQA1, some 570 for DPA1, and some 470 for DPB1. A handful of DR-DQ haplotypes were handled as single units for association and clustering because linkage in the cohort was strong. Across 300 to 500 genotyped donors of the cohort, an average of about 220,000 unique TCR beta nucleotide sequences per donor were sequenced, and 15% to 20% of those sequences were non-productive. Summary of the overall study and its limitations: This cohort had only TCR beta chains sequenced, and the lack of alpha or paired-chain data limited which features could be detected. A few of the identified cytomegalovirus-associated TCR beta chains were confirmed in vitro to be specific for cytomegalovirus antigens. A later genetic analysis reported fewer N-insertions in productive TCRs among donors in an Asian-associated ancestry cluster than the roughly 720-donor mean. A group of highly shared sequence variants was considered likely to be a technical artifact of the sequencing pipeline. An association between a missense DCLRE1C variant and V-gene and J-gene trimming of TCR beta chains was found in a later genetic analysis and replicated in an independent cohort. It was suggested by the authors that the approach could potentially be generalized to other disease states and immunological phenotypes. Most TCR sequences were observed very rarely across donors, whereas some public TCRs were present in many individuals. In a later analysis, most CMV-associated TCR beta chains were found to appear HLA-restricted, with HLA associations seemingly driven largely by CMV exposure. Specific HLA alleles were associated with over 15,000 TCR beta sequences at a false discovery rate of 0.05 in a later analysis. Presence/absence analyses assumed roughly uniform sequencing depth across donors, an assumption that may not hold. Some IMGT-functional V segments, including TRBV6-2 and TRBV6-3, could not be distinguished by the 87-base-pair reads and were therefore excluded. Correlated functional status among segregating V segments might be attributable to linkage disequilibrium, but an unknown experimental factor could not be ruled out. Because HLA typing was unavailable for some donors at each locus, only the typed subset was used in association tests. In both the original and validation cohorts, the classifier was reported to diagnose cytomegalovirus status with high specificity and sensitivity. Over 15 rarely observed V segments, including chromosome 9 orphons, were excluded from the earlier analysis of approximately 500 of the donors because counts were too low. According to a later analysis, TCR association rates differed among HLA loci, with DRB1 alleles showing the most associated TCRs and HLA-C alleles showing the fewest. An earlier analysis of 587 of the donors showed that most TCR beta V segments appeared in productive rearrangements either about 87% or about 30% of the time, which broadly matched IMGT annotations. A later analysis reported that several top co-occurrence clusters appeared linked to parvovirus B19, influenza, CMV and Epstein-Barr virus. A further reported finding was that TCR beta sequences accurately predicted the HLA-A and HLA-B alleles for most subjects in the first cohort. The study gave a list of 150 to 200 TCR beta chains associated with cytomegalovirus. CMV serostatus was the only immune exposure information available for the cohort. In a later analysis, HLA-associated TCR beta chains showed more clonal expansion and lower generation probabilities than non-associated chains that were equally common. When HLA alleles, especially DR and DQ, strongly co-occurred, TCR associations were difficult to assign to individual alleles.

Taken from the germline V gene, the CDR1 and CDR2 loops are SNHLY and FYNNEI. Including cysteine and phenylalanine, the CDR3 has 14 amino acids. The entry retains the CDR3 DNA only, 42 bases that are in frame from base 1. The trim is 8 bases for V and 0 bases for J, with a gap of 11 bases between the germline ends. Receptor libraries were prepared by the immunoSEQ multiplex PCR assay. The multiplex PCR relied on a mix of 60 forward primers for TCR Vbeta segments and 13 reverse primers for TCR Jbeta segments. The CDR3 region of rearranged TCR beta genes was amplified from genomic DNA with a multiplex PCR assay. On the Illumina HiSeq System, the amplified TCR beta libraries were sequenced as 87-base-pair reads. The original pipeline was this. A later analysis counted about 82 million unique TCR beta chains across the 550 to 750 repertoires, and 9.5 million to 11 million of these chains were shared by at least two donors. Raw reads were error-corrected and collapsed into unique sequences by a nearest-neighbor algorithm in which closely related sequences were merged to remove PCR and sequencing errors. CDR3 sequences were aligned to IMGT reference sequences to assign V, D and J gene segments. For a sequence to be retained, a match of at least six nucleotides was required to both a V gene segment and a J gene segment. A rearrangement counted as productive if the CDR3 had no stop codons and remained in frame with V and J, and every other rearrangement counted as non-productive. CDR3 was defined by IMGT convention, running from the second conserved V-encoded cysteine to the conserved J-encoded phenylalanine. The earlier analysis of 450 to 750 of the donors excluded any sequence lacking an unambiguous match to a single V gene segment. An earlier analysis of a few hundred of the donors called V segments functional above 56.7% productive rearrangements and segregating when the between-donor standard deviation exceeded 5%. A statistical classification framework was built to diagnose cytomegalovirus status from the catalog of TCR beta chain sequences. V and J gene assignment, in a later analysis, came from comparing TCR nucleotide sequences with IMGT/GENE-DB human TR gene sequences. A later analysis assigned CDR3 sequences and most-parsimonious VDJ recombination scenarios with the TCRdist pipeline. In a later analysis, each TCR beta chain was defined by its CDR3 amino acid sequence together with its V-gene family, and reads without a unique V-gene family were excluded. As a way to deal with suspected cross-contamination and a sequencing artifact, a later analysis dropped 450 to 600 nucleotide sequences that were highly shared and had low generation probability. For each public chain, a later analysis derived a clonal expansion index from normalized ranks of inferred template counts within each repertoire. Generation probabilities in a later analysis came from a VDJ recombination model fitted to out-of-frame rearrangements, and those results were checked against IGoR. In a later analysis, hypergeometric tests were used to score TCR-TCR, TCR-HLA and TCR-CMV co-occurrence, with a repertoire-size bias correction applied to TCR pairs. In a later analysis, false discovery rates were estimated by permuting HLA or CMV assignments 20 times. In a later analysis, co-occurring TCRs were grouped using DBSCAN, and TCRdist sequence similarity was added for clustering within HLA-allele-positive subsets. Repertoires with fewer than 30,000 or more than 120,000 public chains were left out of co-occurrence clustering, as were several repertoires with anomalous nucleotide sharing. Drawn from immuneACCESS, this table holds only the in-frame rearrangements with V and J called that TCRdb kept. Clones are partly lost; checked studies trace under half to an unresolved V gene and leave the rest unexplained. V and J calls and clone size are those listed in that table; D and trimming were worked out from the DNA. This sample comprises over 110,000 clones, 82% of them detected only once. The ten most abundant clones make up 2% to 3% of the sample.

This receptor was identified in a male donor in good health and CMV-seronegative. Recombination joined TRBV2 with TRBJ2-1; the D region possibly corresponds to TRBD2 (5 bases align). Sequenced: PBMCs. The DNA is as follows: TGTGCCAGCTGGGAGCTAAGCTCCTACAATGAGCAGTTCTTC. Its translation is CASWELSSYNEQFF.